The clone carrying this T cell receptor (beta chain) was seen repeatedly, ten times or more. Trimming removed 1 base at V and 2 bases at J, with 9 bases between. CDR3 length: 15 residues. TCRdb used MiXCR to reprocess the RACE reads, holding one entry per CDR3 protein. The sample lists 350,000 to 450,000 distinct CDR3 sequences; 5% to 6.5% were seen once. The time point was: pre-sensitization, week 0. Treatment: therapeutic diphenylcyclopropenone sensitization with weekly scalp DPC. This entry belongs to a study of human T cells and chemical hapten exposure. In the study overall: Enrolled patients were predominantly female and had alopecia areata, totalis or universalis.

Material: whole blood, obtained in connection with sensitization to the hapten diphenylcyclopropenone (DPC). The TCR originated in a woman aged 45-60 years with alopecia areata. Some clones in this sample may be carry-over from other donors' samples. The rearrangement joins TRBV12-3 or TRBV12-4 to TRBJ1-3; unclear D gene. The CDR3, as DNA: TGTGCCAGCAGTTTAGATGCCGGCCCTGGAAACACCATATATTTT. It specifies CASSLDAGPGNTIYF.